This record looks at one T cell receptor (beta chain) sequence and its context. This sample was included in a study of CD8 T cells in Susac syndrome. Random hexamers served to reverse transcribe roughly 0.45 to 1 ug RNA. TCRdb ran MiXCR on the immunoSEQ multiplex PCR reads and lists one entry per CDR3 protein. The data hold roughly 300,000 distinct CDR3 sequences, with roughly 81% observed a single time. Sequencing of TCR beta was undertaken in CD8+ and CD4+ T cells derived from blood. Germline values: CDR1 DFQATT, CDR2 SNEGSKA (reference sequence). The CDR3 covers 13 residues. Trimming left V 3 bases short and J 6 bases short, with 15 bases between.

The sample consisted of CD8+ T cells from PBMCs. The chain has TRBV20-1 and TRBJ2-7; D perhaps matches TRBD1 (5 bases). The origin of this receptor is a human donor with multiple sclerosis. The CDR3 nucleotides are TGCAGTGCTAGGAGCCCAGGGATGGGCGAGCAGTACTTC. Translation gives CSARSPGMGEQYF.